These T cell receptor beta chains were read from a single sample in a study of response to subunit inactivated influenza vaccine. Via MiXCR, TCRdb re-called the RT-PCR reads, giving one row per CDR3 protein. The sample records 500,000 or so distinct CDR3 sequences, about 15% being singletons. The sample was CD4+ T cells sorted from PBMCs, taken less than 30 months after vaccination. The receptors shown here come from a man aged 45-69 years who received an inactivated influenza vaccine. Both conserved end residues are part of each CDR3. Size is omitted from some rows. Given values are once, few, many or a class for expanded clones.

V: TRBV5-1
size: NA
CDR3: CASSFASGGWNEQFF

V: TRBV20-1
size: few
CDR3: CSARQGISYNEQFF

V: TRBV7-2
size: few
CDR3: CASSLMGAYNSPLHF

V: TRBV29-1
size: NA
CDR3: CSVAQGYTEAFF

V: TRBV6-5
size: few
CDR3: CASSYRTGVNTGELFF

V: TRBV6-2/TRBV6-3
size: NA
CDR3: CASSYGTGGPYEQYF

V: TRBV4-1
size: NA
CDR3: CASSQGQGSGNQPQHF

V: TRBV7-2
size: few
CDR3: CASSLETGGSYEQFF

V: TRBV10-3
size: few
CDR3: CAITWAAPGETQYF

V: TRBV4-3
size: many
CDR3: CASSQEVEYEQYF

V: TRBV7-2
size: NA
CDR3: CASSPNQWTEAFF